The next 12 T cell receptor beta chains were all read from a single sample in a study of cytomegalovirus exposure and HLA in healthy donors (TCRdb year 2017). The library came from the immunoSEQ multiplex PCR assay. A mixture of 60 forward primers for TCR Vbeta segments and 13 reverse primers for TCR Jbeta segments was used in the multiplex PCR. The source is immuneACCESS, and TCRdb retained only in-frame sequences with V and J called. Part of the clones is not carried over; for the studies checked, unresolved V genes explain less than half of this, and the remainder is unexplained. The sample contains some 130,000 clones, around four fifths of them found a single time. Of the sample, about 1.5% is held by the ten largest clones. The sequenced sample was PBMCs. The receptors originated from a man aged 35 to 55 in good health and CMV-seronegative.

The chain uses TRBV16 and TRBJ1-5; maybe TRBD1 (5 bases). CDR1 and CDR2 (germline): KGHSY, FQNENV. The CDR3 totals 13 residues. The germline V and J ends were trimmed by 5 bases and 6 bases, with 11 bases remaining between them. The DNA of the CDR3 is TGTGCCAGCAGCTCAAGGGGCGGTCAGCCCCAGCATTTT. Its translation is CASSSRGGQPQHF.

This chain connects TRBV2 to TRBJ1-5; the D gene is possibly TRBD1 (6 bases). The germline V gene encodes CDR1 SNHLY and CDR2 FYNNEI. Trimming shortened V by 0 bases and J by 6 bases, and 9 bases separated the two germline ends. This CDR3 region has 14 residues. Here the CDR3 reads CASSEAGAGQPQHF. The CDR3 DNA follows: TGTGCCAGCAGTGAAGCGGGGGCAGGTCAGCCCCAGCATTTT.

This clone was detected a few times. The rearrangement joins TRBV5-1 to TRBJ1-2; no reliable D call. Trimming took off 2 bases at V and 6 bases at J, with 17 bases between the two ends. The CDR3 contains 15 residues. The germline V gene encodes CDR1 SGHRS and CDR2 YFSETQ. The CDR3 nucleotides read TGCGCCAGCAGCTTCTATGGCGAGGGTGGAAATGGCTACACCTTC. Residues: CASSFYGEGGNGYTF.

The CDR3 DNA follows: TGTGCCAGCAGCCGTCTAGCGGGAGACTACAATGAGCAGTTCTTC. Protein: CASSRLAGDYNEQFF. The chain couples TRBV7-3 to TRBJ2-1; 10 bases line up with TRBD2. Per the germline V gene, CDR1 is SGHTA and CDR2 is FQGTGA. V lost 5 bases and J lost 3; bases outside the gene matches: 4. The CDR3 loop spans 15 amino acids.

This chain joins TRBV9 and TRBJ2-7; possible D gene TRBD2, 7 bases. This CDR3 is built from 16 residues. The germline V gene has CDR1 SGDLS and CDR2 YYNGEE. Trimming cost V 4 bases and J 0 bases, with 17 bases left between them. DNA for the CDR3: TGTGCCAGCAGCAAGGGGGGGAGGGCCCTCTCCTACGAGCAGTACTTC. Translating gives CASSKGGRALSYEQYF.

There are a few counts of this clone. This chain uses TRBV29-1 with TRBJ1-4; D is perhaps TRBD1 (5 bases). Germline V CDR1 and CDR2: SQVTM, ANQGSEA. Trimming removed 8 bases from V and 0 bases from J, with 10 bases in between. This CDR3 comprises 13 residues. In DNA, the CDR3 is TGCAGCCATGGGGGGGCAACTAATGAAAAACTGTTTTTT. This sequence encodes CSHGGATNEKLFF. The whole variable domain, remainder taken from reference TRBV29-1 and TRBJ1-4, is SAVISQKPSRDICQRGTSLTIQCQVDSQVTMMFWYRQQPGQSLTLIATANQGSEATYESGFVIDKFPISRPNLTFSTLTVSNMSPEDSSIYLCSHGGATNEKLFFGSGTQLSVL.

The table lists this clone with a count of one. The chain employs TRBV7-9 and TRBJ2-1; D unclear. V was cut by 2 bases and J by 5 bases, with 10 bases left in between. The CDR3 totals 14 residues. Germline CDR1 SEHNR, CDR2 FQNEAQ (reference sequence). The CDR3, as DNA: TGTGCCAGCAGCTTAAGCGTTTCAAACAATGAGCAGTTCTTC. Protein sequence: CASSLSVSNNEQFF.

The rearrangement joins TRBV7-9 to TRBJ2-1, with a possible D match to TRBD1 (5 bases). Germline CDR1 and CDR2: SEHNR and FQNEAQ (reference sequence). V gave up 5 bases and J gave up 6 bases, with 17 bases separating them. The CDR3 sequence is 15 residues long. As DNA, the CDR3 is TGTGCCAGCAGCCAAGTGGGGCTCCTTACCAATGAGCAGTTCTTC. This gives the protein CASSQVGLLTNEQFF.

V gene TRBV6-5 combines with J gene TRBJ2-7, with 9 bases matching TRBD1. V was clipped by 6 bases and J by 6 bases; unmatched bases: 3. The CDR3 is made up of 12 amino acids. Germline V gene lookup returns CDR1 MNHEY and CDR2 SVGAGI. The CDR3 DNA reads as TGTGCCAGCAGGGGACAGGGCGGCGAGCAGTACTTC. It encodes CASRGQGGEQYF.

The J gene is TRBJ2-3, the V gene TRBV4-3; D may be TRBD2 (5 bases). The CDR3 covers 14 residues. Germline loops: CDR1 LGHNA, CDR2 YSLEER. Deletions cut 4 bases from V and 0 bases from J, with 8 bases between. Here the CDR3 reads CASSPLDSTDTQYF. The CDR3 nucleotides are TGCGCCAGCAGCCCACTAGACAGCACAGATACGCAGTATTTT.

This clone has only a few counts. The chain couples TRBV9 to TRBJ1-3; 7 bases fit TRBD1. This CDR3 spans 15 amino acids. V lost 4 bases to trimming and J lost 0 bases; unmatched junction nucleotides: 4. Germline lookup yields CDR1 SGDLS and CDR2 YYNGEE. The CDR3 nucleotides read TGTGCCAGCAGCTTCCGACAGGGCTCTGGAAACACCATATATTTT. Protein sequence: CASSFRQGSGNTIYF.

The chain carries TRBV11-2 and TRBJ1-3, with D unclear. The CDR3 length is 15 residues. The ends were cut back, 1 base at V and 2 bases at J, with 9 bases in the middle. Germline V gene sequence: CDR1 SGHAT, CDR2 FQNNGV. CDR3: CASSLARAPGNTIYF. In nucleotides, the CDR3 is TGTGCCAGCAGCTTAGCGAGGGCTCCTGGAAACACCATATATTTT.